The rows below give T cell receptor beta chains drawn from one sample of a study of blood T cell repertoires in COVID-19. Repertoires were generated with immunoSEQ multiplex PCR, while TCRdb's copy carries only in-frame clones and drops some. This sample carries approximately 120,000 clones, around 81% of them seen once, and the ten largest clones take roughly 17%. The specimen was peripheral blood. These receptor sequences come from a man aged 25-40 years with COVID-19, enrolled during active disease. The CDR3 runs from the conserved cysteine through the conserved F or W. Each record gives: CDR3 protein, J gene, V gene.

CDR3aa: CAIKTSGGIYNEQFF
j_gene: TRBJ2-1
v_gene: TRBV10-3

CDR3aa: CASTSGGQGAYEQYF
j_gene: TRBJ2-7
v_gene: TRBV6-5

CDR3aa: CASSATQGPNSPLHF
j_gene: TRBJ1-6
v_gene: TRBV7-9

CDR3aa: CASSRLQGARETQYF
j_gene: TRBJ2-5
v_gene: TRBV4-1

CDR3aa: CASSDVAGGVNIQYF
j_gene: TRBJ2-4
v_gene: TRBV2

CDR3aa: CSVEGQGDGYTF
j_gene: TRBJ1-2
v_gene: TRBV29-1

CDR3aa: CASSPRGQVEAFF
j_gene: TRBJ1-1
v_gene: TRBV28

CDR3aa: CASSFGTGIGGYTF
j_gene: TRBJ1-2
v_gene: TRBV28

CDR3aa: CAWSLAGLFYEQYF
j_gene: TRBJ2-7
v_gene: TRBV30

CDR3aa: CSASSGLAESLETQYF
j_gene: TRBJ2-5
v_gene: TRBV20-1

CDR3aa: CASSFTLDQPQHF
j_gene: TRBJ1-5
v_gene: TRBV27

CDR3aa: CASRDRGQNYGYTF
j_gene: TRBJ1-2
v_gene: TRBV6-5

CDR3aa: CASSVGDEQYF
j_gene: TRBJ2-7
v_gene: TRBV28

CDR3aa: CASSVSGAQETQYF
j_gene: TRBJ2-5
v_gene: TRBV9

CDR3aa: CASSARTGGSSPLHF
j_gene: TRBJ1-6
v_gene: TRBV2

CDR3aa: CASSEAEGARPFQYF
j_gene: TRBJ2-4
v_gene: TRBV6-1

CDR3aa: CASSVYRGPGNTIYF
j_gene: TRBJ1-3
v_gene: TRBV7-2

CDR3aa: CASSLGTSGRIAETQYF
j_gene: TRBJ2-5
v_gene: TRBV5-4

CDR3aa: CASSSTFQGQGAPLHF
j_gene: TRBJ1-6
v_gene: TRBV28

CDR3aa: CASSLLWGEGTNGYTF
j_gene: TRBJ1-2
v_gene: TRBV5-4

CDR3aa: CAWGRGGLAKNIQYF
j_gene: TRBJ2-4
v_gene: TRBV30

CDR3aa: CSVERESASFNYGYTF
j_gene: TRBJ1-2
v_gene: TRBV29-1

CDR3aa: CASSSSYEQYF
j_gene: TRBJ2-7
v_gene: TRBV12-3/TRBV12-4

CDR3aa: CASIYSEGRGNTEAFF
j_gene: TRBJ1-1
v_gene: TRBV6-5

CDR3aa: CASSLEYGVREQYF
j_gene: TRBJ2-7
v_gene: TRBV7-8

CDR3aa: CASSLGSGTRNEQFF
j_gene: TRBJ2-1
v_gene: TRBV5-6

CDR3aa: CASSLLSGSSYNEQFF
j_gene: TRBJ2-1
v_gene: TRBV7-2

CDR3aa: CASSYRVLRELFF
j_gene: TRBJ2-2
v_gene: TRBV6-5

CDR3aa: CASRGEQGRFYEQYF
j_gene: TRBJ2-7
v_gene: TRBV2

CDR3aa: CASSSGGVGNEQFF
j_gene: TRBJ2-1
v_gene: TRBV27

CDR3aa: CASSSSSSYEQYF
j_gene: TRBJ2-7
v_gene: TRBV12-3/TRBV12-4

CDR3aa: CASSQVAENSPLHF
j_gene: TRBJ1-6
v_gene: TRBV3-1/TRBV3-2

CDR3aa: CASSFDSLSGNTIYF
j_gene: TRBJ1-3
v_gene: TRBV5-6

CDR3aa: CASSPGQGANEQYF
j_gene: TRBJ2-7
v_gene: TRBV27

CDR3aa: CASSNNYEQYF
j_gene: TRBJ2-7
v_gene: TRBV11-3

CDR3aa: CASSPRQASSGNTIYF
j_gene: TRBJ1-3
v_gene: TRBV18

CDR3aa: CASSRRTSLNTGELFF
j_gene: TRBJ2-2
v_gene: TRBV14

CDR3aa: CASSLQRFAYEQYF
j_gene: TRBJ2-7
v_gene: TRBV2

CDR3aa: CASRDFSYEQYF
j_gene: TRBJ2-7
v_gene: TRBV2

CDR3aa: CASSFPRGGDNREDTQYF
j_gene: TRBJ2-3
v_gene: TRBV7-9

CDR3aa: CASSYGGGVGGYTF
j_gene: TRBJ1-2
v_gene: TRBV6-5

CDR3aa: CASSIVAGHEQFF
j_gene: TRBJ2-1
v_gene: TRBV19

CDR3aa: CASSPTGGGTARETQYF
j_gene: TRBJ2-5
v_gene: TRBV6-2/TRBV6-3

CDR3aa: CASSIDRENRRAFF
j_gene: TRBJ1-1
v_gene: TRBV19

CDR3aa: CASSLGRAALASYNEQFF
j_gene: TRBJ2-1
v_gene: TRBV7-2

CDR3aa: CASSITAAGSTGELFF
j_gene: TRBJ2-2
v_gene: TRBV19